Listed below are T cell receptor beta chains from one sample, sequenced in a study of blood T cells in healthy people across ages. In TCRdb, the 5' RACE reads were re-called with MiXCR into one record per CDR3 protein. This sample yields about 640,000 distinct CDR3 sequences, of which roughly 30% are seen a single time; approximately 15% belongs to the top ten. Sequenced input: blood. The origin of the receptors is a woman older than 75 in good health. The CDR3 runs from the conserved cysteine through the conserved F or W. The D gene is left open where the match is weak. Clone size is not always given. Where it is, it says once, few, many or a class for expanded clones.

>TRBV6-2/TRBV6-3|TRBD2|many|TRBJ2-5|15
TGTGCCAGCAGACGACTAGCGGGGGGCGTAGAGACCCAGTACTTC
CASRRLAGGVETQYF
>TRBV7-3|NA|NA|TRBJ2-1|15
TGTGCCAGCAGCTTAGGGCCAGAAACAAACAATGAGCAGTTCTTC
CASSLGPETNNEQFF
>TRBV20-1|TRBD1|NA|TRBJ2-7|14
TGCAGTGCTTATATGGGACAGGGGACCTACGAGCAGTACTTC
CSAYMGQGTYEQYF
>TRBV6-1|NA|many|TRBJ2-7|13
TGTGCCAGCACCGGACAGGGAGGGTACGAGCAGTACTTC
CASTGQGGYEQYF
>TRBV7-2|TRBD1|NA|TRBJ2-6|18
TGTGCCAGCAGCTGGACCGGGACAGGCGTCTCTGGGGCCAACGTCCTGACTTTC
CASSWTGTGVSGANVLTF
>TRBV7-2|TRBD2|many|TRBJ2-1|18
TGTGCCAGCAGCTCGCCCGGTCTAGCGGGGGGGAGATACAATGAGCAGTTCTTC
CASSSPGLAGGRYNEQFF
>TRBV7-2|TRBD2|many|TRBJ2-5|16
TGTGCCAGCAGCTTAGCGCAGATAGCGGGGCGCGGGACCCAGTACTTC
CASSLAQIAGRGTQYF
>TRBV7-2|NA|many|TRBJ2-3|13
TGTGCCAGCAGCTTTCAGGGCCCAGATACGCAGTATTTT
CASSFQGPDTQYF
>TRBV30|TRBD1|few|TRBJ1-6|17
TGTGCCTGGAGTACCCGAGAGGGGGCAGGTGGGAATTCACCCCTCCACTTT
CAWSTREGAGGNSPLHF
>TRBV11-3|NA|NA|TRBJ1-3|14
TGTGCCAGCAGCTTACGGGCAACAGGAAACACCATATATTTT
CASSLRATGNTIYF
>TRBV7-2|TRBD1|NA|TRBJ2-4|15
TGTGCCAGCAGCTTACTGGACAGGGGATTAGACATTCAGTACTTC
CASSLLDRGLDIQYF
>TRBV4-1|NA|many|TRBJ1-2|14
TGCGCCAGCAGCCAAGACCAACAGGGATATGGCTACACCTTC
CASSQDQQGYGYTF
>TRBV6-5|NA|NA|TRBJ1-4|18
TGTGCCAGCAGTTACTCAGGGACATCCCTTGCAACTAATGAAAAACTGTTTTTT
CASSYSGTSLATNEKLFF
>TRBV11-3|TRBD2|few|TRBJ2-1|16
TGTGCCAGCAGCTTAGGTACGGCGGGGGATTACAATGAGCAGTTCTTC
CASSLGTAGDYNEQFF
>TRBV27|TRBD1|few|TRBJ2-7|13
TGTGCCACCAAGACAGGGGGCGAAAACGAGCAGTACTTC
CATKTGGENEQYF
>TRBV9|TRBD2|many|TRBJ2-3|16
TGTGCCAGCAGCCCTGCGACTAGCGGGGGTGGAGATACGCAGTATTTT
CASSPATSGGGDTQYF
>TRBV10-3|NA|NA|TRBJ1-3|16
TGTGCCATCAGTGACCGAGTCAGGGGCTCTGGAAACACCATATATTTT
CAISDRVRGSGNTIYF
>TRBV20-1|NA|few|TRBJ2-3|15
TGCAGTGCTGAAGCGGGCGCGTCCCTCACAGATACGCAGTATTTT
CSAEAGASLTDTQYF
>TRBV7-2|NA|many|TRBJ1-2|17
TGTGCCAGCAGCTTAGCCCCACTGCCTAGGGTTGAGAGAGGCTACACCTTC
CASSLAPLPRVERGYTF
>TRBV5-1|NA|many|TRBJ2-7|14
TGCGCCAGCAGCTTGGGCTGGGTCTCCTACGAGCAGTACTTC
CASSLGWVSYEQYF
>TRBV18|TRBD1|many|TRBJ2-1|15
TGTGCCAGCTCACTAGGACAGGGGGCCGGCAATGAGCAGTTCTTC
CASSLGQGAGNEQFF
>TRBV7-9|NA|many|TRBJ2-3|14
TGTGCCAGCAGCTCCGACCGAAGCACAGATACGCAGTATTTT
CASSSDRSTDTQYF
>TRBV29-1|NA|NA|TRBJ1-1|13
TGCAGCGTCCAGGACAGAGACAACACTGAAGCTTTCTTT
CSVQDRDNTEAFF
>TRBV5-1|NA|few|TRBJ1-4|12
TGCGCCAGCAGCTTGGCAGGGCAAAAACTGTTTTTT
CASSLAGQKLFF
>TRBV6-1|NA|many|TRBJ2-7|13
TGTGCCAGCAGGCGGGGGCTCTCCTACGAGCAGTACTTC
CASRRGLSYEQYF
>TRBV20-1|TRBD1|many|TRBJ2-7|14
TGCAGTGCTAGCGTTAGGGACAGGGGATACGAGCAGTACTTC
CSASVRDRGYEQYF
>TRBV5-6|TRBD1|many|TRBJ2-7|14
TGTGCCAGCAGCTGGCGGACAGGGTGGGACGAGCAGTACTTC
CASSWRTGWDEQYF
>TRBV13|TRBD1|few|TRBJ2-2|17
TGTGCCAGCAGCCACCGGGACAGGGATAGAAACACCGGGGAGCTGTTTTTT
CASSHRDRDRNTGELFF
>TRBV7-3|TRBD1|many|TRBJ1-1|15
TGTGCCAGCAGCTTACGGGCAGGGGGGAACACTGAAGCTTTCTTT
CASSLRAGGNTEAFF
>TRBV7-2|TRBD1|many|TRBJ1-6|18
TGTGCCAGCAGCTTAGCGGTTGGCGACAGGGGGGTTTATTCACCCCTCCACTTT
CASSLAVGDRGVYSPLHF
>TRBV15|TRBD2|many|TRBJ2-1|16
TGTGCCACCAGCAGAGACCGACTAGCGGGCTACAATGAGCAGTTCTTC
CATSRDRLAGYNEQFF
>TRBV20-1|NA|NA|TRBJ1-1|15
TGCAGTGCCCCAAGGGGTACAGGCCACGGCACTGAAGCTTTCTTT
CSAPRGTGHGTEAFF
>TRBV29-1|NA|NA|TRBJ1-2|13
TGCAGCGTTGCCGGGGGACCTAACTATGGCTACACCTTC
CSVAGGPNYGYTF
>TRBV5-1|NA|NA|TRBJ1-1|13
TGCGCCAGCCAGACAAGGGTAGGAACTGAAGCTTTCTTT
CASQTRVGTEAFF
>TRBV20-1|NA|once|TRBJ1-5|17
TGCAGTGCACGATTAATGGGCAGGGGATGGGGCAATCAGCCCCAGCATTTT
CSARLMGRGWGNQPQHF
>TRBV7-2|NA|NA|TRBJ2-7|14
TGTGCCAGCAGCTTGGGTCTCGCGCGCGCCGAGCAGTACTTC
CASSLGLARAEQYF
>TRBV20-1|NA|many|TRBJ2-3|12
TGCAGTGCTACCCCCGTAGGGTATACGCAGTATTTT
CSATPVGYTQYF
>TRBV12-3/TRBV12-4|NA|NA|TRBJ1-3|15
TGTGCCAGCAGGTTAACAGGCGTCTCTGGAAACACCATATATTTT
CASRLTGVSGNTIYF
>TRBV29-1|NA|few|TRBJ1-1|13
TGCAGCGTTGATGAGGGACTGAACACTGAAACTTTCTTT
CSVDEGLNTETFF
>TRBV18|NA|NA|TRBJ2-2|16
TGTGCCAGCTCACCTCCGCAGGGGAGGCACACCGGGGAGCTGTTTTTT
CASSPPQGRHTGELFF
>TRBV15|TRBD1|NA|TRBJ2-1|15
TGTGCCACCAGCAGAGATTACAGGGGGCGGAATGAGCAGTTCTTC
CATSRDYRGRNEQFF
>TRBV24-1|TRBD1|many|TRBJ2-3|16
TGTGCCACCAGTGAGGGACAGTACGCAAGCACAGATACGCAGTATTTT
CATSEGQYASTDTQYF
>TRBV6-5|NA|NA|TRBJ2-5|14
TGTGCCAGCAGTCCTCGATCCTTGCAAGAGACCCAGTACTTC
CASSPRSLQETQYF
>TRBV7-3|TRBD2|NA|TRBJ2-3|14
TGTGCCAGCAGCTCAGCGGGGGGGGCAGATACGCAGTATTTT
CASSSAGGADTQYF
>TRBV5-1|TRBD2|many|TRBJ2-1|15
TGCGCCAGCAGCTCCTTAGGAGCGGGGGACAATGAGCAGTTCTTC
CASSSLGAGDNEQFF
>TRBV20-1|TRBD2|NA|TRBJ2-1|13
TGCAGTGCGGAGCGGGGGGGTAACAATGGGCAGTTCTTC
CSAERGGNNGQFF
>TRBV5-5|TRBD1|many|TRBJ2-6|15
TGTGCCAGCAACGGACAGGGGACTGGGGCCAACGTCCTGACTTTC
CASNGQGTGANVLTF
>TRBV6-6|NA|NA|TRBJ1-5|15
TGTGCCAGCAGTTACTCGAACAGGGATCATCAGCCCCAGCATTTT
CASSYSNRDHQPQHF
>TRBV7-9|TRBD1|NA|TRBJ2-7|14
TGTGCCAGCAACTTAGTCGGACAGGACAATGAGCAGTACTTC
CASNLVGQDNEQYF
>TRBV29-1|NA|many|TRBJ2-7|12
TGCAGCGTTGTGGACGGGACCTACGAGCAGTACTTC
CSVVDGTYEQYF
>TRBV7-9|NA|few|TRBJ2-1|17
TGTGCCAGCAGCTTGTCCTGGGGCCGGAGCTCCTACAATGAGCAGTTCTTC
CASSLSWGRSSYNEQFF
>TRBV11-2|NA|many|TRBJ1-1|12
TGTGCCAGCAGTATCCAACCCCCGCGGGCTTTCTTT
CASSIQPPRAFF
>TRBV18|TRBD1|few|TRBJ1-2|13
TGTGCCAGCTCAAAAACAGGGGTCTATGGCTACACCTTC
CASSKTGVYGYTF
>TRBV4-3|NA|many|TRBJ2-5|16
TGCGCCAGCAGCCAAGACGCGACACGGGGGAGAGAGACCCAGTACTTC
CASSQDATRGRETQYF
>TRBV7-2|NA|NA|TRBJ1-2|12
TGTGCCAGCAGCTTAGTGACCTATGGCTACACCTTC
CASSLVTYGYTF
>TRBV28|NA|NA|TRBJ2-7|12
TGTGCCAGCAGTGCAACTCCTCACGAGCAGTACTTC
CASSATPHEQYF
>TRBV3-1|TRBD2|NA|TRBJ2-5|13
TGTGCCAGCAGCCCGGGACTACCACGTGGACAGTACTTC
CASSPGLPRGQYF
>TRBV5-1|NA|many|TRBJ1-6|14
TGCGCCAGCAGCTTGGAGTCAGCAAATTCACCCCTCCACTTT
CASSLESANSPLHF